This is a list of T cell receptor beta chains from one sample in a study of regulatory T cells in long-lasting Graves disease. TCRdb re-analysed the multiplex PCR reads in MiXCR, keeping a single row per CDR3 protein. Of roughly 400,000 distinct CDR3 sequences listed, 15% are singletons. These same records also appear under a second study, on T cells in Graves' hyperthyroidism and ophthalmopathy.

Sequenced material: peripheral blood mononuclear cells (PBMCs), taken at new diagnosis, from a patient treated with antithyroid drugs. These receptors all stem from a woman aged 40-49 years with Graves disease. CDR3s leave out the opening cysteine and the closing phenylalanine or tryptophan. Size values are once, few and many counts, or a class for expanded clones, and some rows have none.

size: few; J: TRBJ1-2; length: 14; V: TRBV4-2; CDR3: ASSQVWRQTKDGYT
size: many; J: TRBJ1-2; length: 10; V: TRBV2; CDR3: ASRDRDYGYT
size: many; J: TRBJ2-3; length: 13; V: TRBV2; CDR3: ASRKGTGPWDTQY
size: -; J: TRBJ1-2; length: 14; V: TRBV20-1; CDR3: SARAPSGSANYGCT
size: many; J: TRBJ1-6; length: 13; V: TRBV6-2/TRBV6-3; CDR3: ASSEAWTENSPLH
size: -; J: TRBJ2-7; length: 13; V: TRBV2; CDR3: ASSEGVAGIDEQY
size: -; J: TRBJ2-1; length: 14; V: TRBV5-5; CDR3: ASSLGRGPSYNEQL
size: many; J: TRBJ1-1; length: 12; V: TRBV7-9; CDR3: ASSLGQGGSEAF
size: many; J: TRBJ2-7; length: 11; V: TRBV7-2; CDR3: ASTGQGIYEQY
size: -; J: TRBJ1-4; length: 14; V: TRBV28; CDR3: ASRPYTGSGDEKLF
size: -; J: TRBJ1-1; length: 13; V: TRBV20-1; CDR3: SARQPRKGLTEAF
size: -; J: TRBJ2-1; length: 14; V: TRBV7-8; CDR3: ASSPYWDRGMNEQF
size: many; J: TRBJ2-2; length: 11; V: TRBV6-1; CDR3: ASSVQGIEELF
size: many; J: TRBJ2-1; length: 13; V: TRBV18; CDR3: ASSPSGTGGNEQF
size: many; J: TRBJ2-7; length: 13; V: TRBV12-3/TRBV12-4; CDR3: ASSPTSANSYEQY
size: few; J: TRBJ2-7; length: 15; V: TRBV5-1; CDR3: ASSLAGLAGAGDEQY
size: many; J: TRBJ1-4; length: 11; V: TRBV27; CDR3: ATPLNPGEKLF
size: many; J: TRBJ2-1; length: 14; V: TRBV9; CDR3: ASSVGLGQGFNEQF
size: -; J: TRBJ2-7; length: 15; V: TRBV28; CDR3: ASSFLLTGGASYEQY
size: few; J: TRBJ2-1; length: 14; V: TRBV7-9; CDR3: ASSPRGYDSYNEQF
size: -; J: TRBJ2-2; length: 19; V: TRBV7-9; CDR3: ASSGPIKPATGAENTGELF
size: many; J: TRBJ2-6; length: 11; V: TRBV2; CDR3: ASKTSGANVLT
size: many; J: TRBJ1-6; length: 12; V: TRBV7-9; CDR3: ATLPGGISSPLH
size: many; J: TRBJ2-7; length: 14; V: TRBV28; CDR3: ASSLWEGGRSYEQY
size: -; J: TRBJ1-1; length: 16; V: TRBV5-1; CDR3: ASSLATPSGQGYTEAF
size: many; J: TRBJ2-7; length: 12; V: TRBV3-1; CDR3: ASSQDAGGYEQY
size: -; J: TRBJ2-1; length: 14; V: TRBV2; CDR3: ASSDWGQWTYNEQF
size: -; J: TRBJ1-3; length: 14; V: TRBV18; CDR3: ASSTGQGMAGNTIY
size: many; J: TRBJ2-5; length: 14; V: TRBV18; CDR3: ASSPPGQTIKETQY
size: many; J: TRBJ2-3; length: 15; V: TRBV27; CDR3: ASSLLGAPSATDTQY
size: many; J: TRBJ1-3; length: 10; V: TRBV3-1; CDR3: ASSQGGNTIY
size: -; J: TRBJ2-7; length: 11; V: TRBV28; CDR3: ASGRGRSYEQY
size: -; J: TRBJ2-1; length: 13; V: TRBV9; CDR3: ASSVDTGSYNEQF
size: few; J: TRBJ2-7; length: 14; V: TRBV28; CDR3: ASSTRTSGSGYEQY
size: few; J: TRBJ2-3; length: 15; V: TRBV7-2; CDR3: ASSLARQGAGADTQY
size: medium-sized; J: TRBJ2-1; length: 14; V: TRBV7-2; CDR3: ASSFYGPSSYNEQF
size: few; J: TRBJ1-3; length: 9; V: TRBV10-3; CDR3: AISLGNTIY
size: many; J: TRBJ2-7; length: 12; V: TRBV28; CDR3: ASSNRQGMEEQY
size: many; J: TRBJ1-3; length: 12; V: TRBV7-8; CDR3: ASSPKYSGNTIY
size: -; J: TRBJ2-7; length: 10; V: TRBV29-1; CDR3: SAQRTSGEQY
size: many; J: TRBJ1-1; length: 16; V: TRBV12-3/TRBV12-4; CDR3: ASTQVPGTGGKNTEAF
size: many; J: TRBJ2-5; length: 13; V: TRBV14; CDR3: ASSQEGQGSKTQY
size: few; J: TRBJ1-1; length: 13; V: TRBV13; CDR3: ASSLEGQLGTEAF
size: -; J: TRBJ1-4; length: 10; V: TRBV28; CDR3: ASSPERGKLF
size: many; J: TRBJ2-7; length: 12; V: TRBV5-4; CDR3: ASSPRGGDYEQY
size: -; J: TRBJ1-2; length: 10; V: TRBV10-3; CDR3: ASKEGNYGYT
size: -; J: TRBJ1-5; length: 15; V: TRBV7-8; CDR3: ASSSVRDSYSNQPQH
size: few; J: TRBJ2-1; length: 15; V: TRBV14; CDR3: ASSQDLPRDPDNEQF
size: -; J: TRBJ1-6; length: 12; V: TRBV20-1; CDR3: SARTWEGNSPLH
size: few; J: TRBJ2-2; length: 15; V: TRBV7-9; CDR3: ASSPTSWDIATGELF
size: -; J: TRBJ2-7; length: 17; V: TRBV7-6; CDR3: ASSLTPPTLAGGFHEQY
size: few; J: TRBJ2-2; length: 12; V: TRBV28; CDR3: ASSPGVHTGELF
size: many; J: TRBJ2-1; length: 13; V: TRBV28; CDR3: ASSQTSRTYNEQF